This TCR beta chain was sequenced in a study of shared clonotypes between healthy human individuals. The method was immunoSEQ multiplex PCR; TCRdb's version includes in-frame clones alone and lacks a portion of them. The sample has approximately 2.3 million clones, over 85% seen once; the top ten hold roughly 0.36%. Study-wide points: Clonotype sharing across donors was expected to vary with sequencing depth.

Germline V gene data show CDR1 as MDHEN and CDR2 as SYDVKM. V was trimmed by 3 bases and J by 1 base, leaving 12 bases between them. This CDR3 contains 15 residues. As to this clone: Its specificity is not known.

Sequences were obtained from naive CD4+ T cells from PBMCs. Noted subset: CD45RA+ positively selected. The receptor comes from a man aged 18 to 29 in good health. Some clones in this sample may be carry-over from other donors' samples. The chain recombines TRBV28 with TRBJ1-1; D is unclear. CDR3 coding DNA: TGTGCCAGCAGTTTTATGGCGAGACCGAACACTGAAGCTTTCTTT. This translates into CASSFMARPNTEAFF.